These 9 T cell receptor beta chains originate from one sample sequenced in a study of beta chain features in type 1 diabetes. The sequenced template was cDNA made from the entire isolated RNA. Profiled with immunoSEQ multiplex PCR; TCRdb holds only in-frame clones, not every one. The sample lists about 290,000 clones, roughly 8% seen once, with more than 0.9% in the top ten. Source material: central memory CD4+ T cells from blood. Receptors were obtained from a woman between 18 and 29 years old in good health.

This clone was observed a handful of times. In the same sample, other DNA sequences code for this CDR3. This rearrangement joins TRBV5-4 to TRBJ1-1; D is possibly TRBD1 (5 bases). Trimming removed 0 bases at V and 1 base at J, with 7 bases between. Germline CDR1 is SGHNT and CDR2 is YYREEE (reference sequence). The CDR3 spans 14 residues. CDR3 bases: TGTGCCAGCAGCTTGGGGGGGAGGAACACTGAAGCTTTCTTT. Translated, it gives CASSLGGRNTEAFF. Variable domain in full (rest from reference TRBV5-4 and TRBJ1-1): ETGVTQSPTHLIKTRGQQVTLRCSSQSGHNTVSWYQQALGQGPQFIFQYYREEENGRGNFPPRFSGLQFPNYSSELNVNALELDDSALYLCASSLGGRNTEAFFGQGTRLTVV.

The J gene is TRBJ2-3, the V gene TRBV7-3; D is unresolved. The CDR3 covers 14 residues. Trimming left V 2 bases short and J 1 base short, with 7 bases between. Germline assignment: CDR1 SGHTA and CDR2 FQGTGA. DNA of the CDR3: TGTGCCAGCAGCTTAGATGGGCGCACAGATACGCAGTATTTT. Translating it yields CASSLDGRTDTQYF.

This clone was recorded a few times. The chain couples TRBV7-9 to TRBJ1-5; D is ambiguous. CDR1 SEHNR and CDR2 FQNEAQ come from the germline V gene (reference sequence). The CDR3 consists of 13 residues. V was clipped by 5 bases and J by 6 bases, with 11 bases between them. The CDR3 loop reads CASSAGWGQPQHF. Written as DNA, the CDR3 is TGTGCCAGCAGCGCAGGATGGGGTCAGCCCCAGCATTTT.

CDR3 protein: CASSIRRDSPLHF. CDR3 nucleotide sequence: TGTGCCAGTAGTATAAGACGGGATTCACCCCTCCACTTT. The rearrangement uses TRBV19 and TRBJ1-6; D gene uncertain. The V gene lost 2 bases and the J gene lost 8 bases, with 7 bases spanning the gap. The CDR3 has 13 residues. Germline V gene lookup returns CDR1 LNHDA and CDR2 SQIVND (reference sequence).

This sequence joins TRBV5-4 and TRBJ2-1; TRBD2 is a possible D gene (5 bases). Germline V lookup: CDR1 SGHNT, CDR2 YYREEE (reference sequence). Trimming removed 7 bases at V and 0 bases at J, with 14 bases between. The CDR3 is made up of 15 amino acids. For the CDR3, the DNA is TGTGCCAGCGGGCCGGGATGGGGCTCCTACAATGAGCAGTTCTTC. Its translation: CASGPGWGSYNEQFF.

The CDR3 here is CASSLTSGGSDTQYF. In DNA form, the CDR3 reads TGCGCCAGCAGCCTTACTAGCGGGGGCTCAGATACGCAGTATTTT. The chain is built from TRBV4-1 and TRBJ2-3; 11 bases align to TRBD2. Germline-derived CDR1 and CDR2 are MGHRA and YSYEKL. J gave up 4 bases and V 4 bases, and 4 bases lay outside the gene matches. This CDR3 comprises 15 residues.

The chain joins TRBV18 to TRBJ2-7, with 8 bases aligning to TRBD1. CDR3 length equals 15 residues. CDR1 is KGHSH, CDR2 LQKENI, per germline. Trimming removed 3 bases from V and 2 bases from J; junction bases left unmatched: 6. The CDR3 DNA reads TGTGCCAGCTCACCCGGGACAGGAGAAACCTACGAGCAGTACGTC. Protein product: CASSPGTGETYEQYV.

The J gene is TRBJ2-1, the V gene TRBV5-6; TRBD2 matches at 9 bases. Germline V gene lookup returns CDR1 SGHDT and CDR2 YYEEEE. V dropped 4 bases and J dropped 8; count of bases not matched to a gene: 10. This CDR3 has 15 residues. This CDR3 reads CASSRPGLASYEQFF. The CDR3 DNA reads as TGTGCCAGCAGCCGTCCGGGACTAGCCTCCTATGAGCAGTTCTTC.

This clone was seen only a few times. The chain combines TRBV28 with TRBJ2-5; tentatively, D is TRBD2 (5 bases). The germline gives CDR1 MDHEN, CDR2 SYDVKM. Deletions cut 6 bases from V and 2 bases from J, with 10 bases between. The CDR3 runs to 13 residues. For the CDR3, the DNA is TGTGCCAGCAGGCCACTAGTACAAGAGACCCAGTACTTC. Residues: CASRPLVQETQYF.